The rows below give T cell receptor beta chains drawn from one sample of a study of CD8 T cells in ankylosing spondylitis. TCRdb reprocessed the 5' RACE reads with MiXCR, giving one entry per CDR3 protein. The sample carries 750,000 to 850,000 distinct CDR3 sequences, roughly 12% recorded once. The sample was blood, either unsorted or a sorted T cell fraction (not recorded which). Source of these receptors: a male donor with ankylosing spondylitis. Both conserved end residues are trimmed from each CDR3.

J gene: TRBJ2-7
V gene: TRBV5-1
CDR3 protein: ASSLAWGELNEQY

J gene: TRBJ2-5
V gene: TRBV6-5
CDR3 protein: ASSYGPRETQY

J gene: TRBJ1-1
V gene: TRBV20-1
CDR3 protein: SASRTLEAF

J gene: TRBJ2-4
V gene: TRBV5-1
CDR3 protein: ASSVRDRGGFSIAKNIQY

J gene: TRBJ2-7
V gene: TRBV18
CDR3 protein: ASSPPHGSYEQY

J gene: TRBJ1-6
V gene: TRBV4-2
CDR3 protein: ASSQDPDRAYNSPLH

J gene: TRBJ2-5
V gene: TRBV20-1
CDR3 protein: STRLAGEGETQY

J gene: TRBJ1-4
V gene: TRBV15
CDR3 protein: ATSRDPSTTNEKLF

J gene: TRBJ2-1
V gene: TRBV6-1
CDR3 protein: ASSRGVGVVNEQF

J gene: TRBJ1-1
V gene: TRBV6-2/TRBV6-3
CDR3 protein: ASIGGQGNANTEAF

J gene: TRBJ2-3
V gene: TRBV28
CDR3 protein: ASSPVFTDTQY

J gene: TRBJ1-2
V gene: TRBV7-2
CDR3 protein: ASVPGMDYGYT

J gene: TRBJ2-7
V gene: TRBV4-3
CDR3 protein: ASSRDSINSYEQY

J gene: TRBJ1-1
V gene: TRBV4-3
CDR3 protein: ASSQRRTEGLGTEAF

J gene: TRBJ2-7
V gene: TRBV19
CDR3 protein: ASSGTDGFSEQY

J gene: TRBJ1-6
V gene: TRBV9
CDR3 protein: ASSVRYNSPLH

J gene: TRBJ2-7
V gene: TRBV2
CDR3 protein: ASSPQIDRANEQY

J gene: TRBJ2-2
V gene: TRBV4-3
CDR3 protein: ASSQAWTGELF

J gene: TRBJ1-4
V gene: TRBV5-1
CDR3 protein: ASSLRGRYEELF

J gene: TRBJ2-1
V gene: TRBV7-2
CDR3 protein: ASSRQGALNEQF

J gene: TRBJ1-2
V gene: TRBV3-1
CDR3 protein: ASSQVGVFYGYT

J gene: TRBJ1-1
V gene: TRBV5-1
CDR3 protein: ASSLDAMNTEAF

J gene: TRBJ2-5
V gene: TRBV20-1
CDR3 protein: SALQGRTQY

J gene: TRBJ2-7
V gene: TRBV20-1
CDR3 protein: SALPTSSYEQY

J gene: TRBJ2-7
V gene: TRBV6-1
CDR3 protein: ASSTTGASGQDEQY

J gene: TRBJ2-7
V gene: TRBV20-1
CDR3 protein: SASTGREQY

J gene: TRBJ2-7
V gene: TRBV6-2/TRBV6-3
CDR3 protein: ASSYGNRPYEQY

J gene: TRBJ1-1
V gene: TRBV9
CDR3 protein: ASSPNYFTEAF

J gene: TRBJ1-1
V gene: TRBV29-1
CDR3 protein: SVLPDRNTEAF

J gene: TRBJ2-3
V gene: TRBV20-1
CDR3 protein: SASLSGHTDTQY

J gene: TRBJ2-5
V gene: TRBV5-6
CDR3 protein: ASSLGQPLETQY

J gene: TRBJ2-1
V gene: TRBV29-1
CDR3 protein: SVVAAYNEQF

J gene: TRBJ1-1
V gene: TRBV11-1
CDR3 protein: ASSLGPGKAF

J gene: TRBJ1-1
V gene: TRBV3-1
CDR3 protein: ASSQDAGEKEAF

J gene: TRBJ2-3
V gene: TRBV10-3
CDR3 protein: AISVRDYRTDTQY

J gene: TRBJ1-6
V gene: TRBV5-1
CDR3 protein: ASSLEGSPLH

J gene: TRBJ1-1
V gene: TRBV20-1
CDR3 protein: SAWLGPSTEAF